The 13 T cell receptor beta chains given below trace back to one sample, sequenced in a study of CD8 T cells in Susac syndrome. With random hexamers, 0.5 to 1 ug RNA was reverse transcribed. One entry per CDR3 protein results from TCRdb running MiXCR on the immunoSEQ multiplex PCR reads. The profile shows more than 200,000 distinct CDR3 sequences, about 95% of them singletons. Sequenced input: CD4+ T cells from PBMCs. All receptors come from a human donor with Susac syndrome.

The DNA of the CDR3 is TGCGCCAGCAGCCAAGATAGGGGCAGTGATGGACCCGATGAGCAGTTCTTC. This translates into CASSQDRGSDGPDEQFF. The V gene is TRBV4-3, the J gene TRBJ2-1; perhaps TRBD1 as D (5 bases). The V gene's germline CDR1 is LGHNA and CDR2 YSLEER. The CDR3 totals 17 residues. V lost 0 bases and J 8 bases, leaving 20 bases between the germline ends.

This chain connects TRBV5-1 to TRBJ1-1; D call uncertain. CDR1 and CDR2 (germline): SGHRS, YFSETQ. The CDR3 extends over 15 amino acids. V gave up 0 bases and J gave up 1 base, with 10 bases separating them. In DNA, the CDR3 is TGCGCCAGCAGCTTGGAACGTCTTGGGAACACTGAAGCTTTCTTT. The encoded protein is CASSLERLGNTEAFF.

This chain uses TRBV11-2 with TRBJ1-1; D remains ambiguous. Trimming removed 3 bases at V and 3 bases at J, with 11 bases between. This CDR3 comprises 14 residues. Germline assignment: CDR1 SGHAT and CDR2 FQNNGV. CDR3 sequence reads: CASSFNPADTEAFF. CDR3 DNA sequence: TGTGCCAGCAGCTTTAACCCCGCGGACACTGAAGCTTTCTTT.

The genes are TRBV28 and TRBJ2-7; 8 positions agree with TRBD1. Germline values: CDR1 MDHEN, CDR2 SYDVKM. Germline trimming cut 4 bases from V and 6 bases from J; bases unmatched to any gene: 2. The CDR3 has 12 residues. This chain's CDR3 is CASSYRGTEQYF. Written as DNA, the CDR3 is TGTGCCAGCAGTTACAGGGGGACCGAGCAGTACTTC. The full variable domain, with the rest looked up from reference TRBV28 and TRBJ2-7, is DVKVTQSSRYLVKRTGEKVFLECVQDMDHENMFWYRQDPGLGLRLIYFSYDVKMKEKGDIPEGYSVSREKKERFSLILESASTNQTSMYLCASSYRGTEQYFGPGTRLTVT.

This chain uses TRBV9 with TRBJ2-1; TRBD2 is a possible D gene (5 bases). This CDR3 has 15 amino acids. The germline V gene encodes CDR1 SGDLS and CDR2 YYNGEE. V lost 2 bases to trimming and J lost 0 bases, with 9 bases between them. The CDR3 DNA follows: TGTGCCAGCAGCGTGACCAGCGGCTCCTACAATGAGCAGTTCTTC. This codes for CASSVTSGSYNEQFF.

The rearrangement uses TRBV9 and TRBJ2-5; 10 bases are shared with TRBD1. The CDR3 contains 19 residues. Looked up from germline, CDR1 is SGDLS and CDR2 is YYNGEE. V was pared by 0 bases and J by 0 bases, with 11 bases of the junction left unmatched. CDR3 DNA sequence: TGTGCCAGCAGCGTAGCCGGGACAGGGGCCATTCAGAACCAAGAGACCCAGTACTTC. It specifies CASSVAGTGAIQNQETQYF.

CDR3 residues: CASSANGGKTQYF. CDR3 coding DNA: TGTGCCAGCAGCGCGAACGGGGGGAAGACCCAGTACTTC. The chain carries TRBV3-1 and TRBJ2-5, with 7 positions matching TRBD2. CDR3 length equals 13 residues. Trimming cost V 5 bases and J 6 bases; bases outside gene matches: 6. The V gene's germline CDR1 is LGHDT and CDR2 YNNKEL (reference sequence).

The chain has TRBV4-2 and TRBJ1-2, with TRBD1 matching over 7 bases. The trim removed 0 bases at V and 3 bases at J, leaving 7 bases unmatched. This CDR3 has 16 amino acids. Germline CDR1 and CDR2: LGHNA and YNFKEQ. In DNA form, the CDR3 reads TGTGCCAGCAGCCAAGATTTTACAGGGGCCGACTATGGCTACACCTTC. Encoded protein: CASSQDFTGADYGYTF.

This clonotype occurred once. The chain links TRBV6-2 or TRBV6-3 to TRBJ2-5, with D hard to call. Germline V gene data show CDR1 as MNHEY and CDR2 as SVGEGT. Trimming left V 10 bases short and J 2 bases short, with 17 bases between. CDR3 length equals 14 residues. The CDR3, as DNA: TGTGCCACCAAAGACCGGGCAGAACAAGAGACCCAGTACTTC. Protein product: CATKDRAEQETQYF.

V usage is TRBV2 and J usage is TRBJ1-6; D is unresolved. There are 11 residues in the CDR3. CDR1 SNHLY and CDR2 FYNNEI come from the germline V gene. The germline V and J ends were trimmed by 2 bases and 9 bases, with 2 bases remaining between them. The CDR3 DNA sequence: TGTGCCAGCAGTGAACTTTCACCCCTCCACTTT. It codes for CASSELSPLHF.

The V and J genes are TRBV25-1 and TRBJ2-7; D is undetermined. Germline V gives CDR1 MGHDK, CDR2 SYGVNS. CDR3 size: 11 residues. V lost 7 bases and J 3 bases, leaving 7 bases between the germline ends. The CDR3, as DNA: TGTGCCAGCACTGGGGTCTACGAGCAGTACTTC. The encoded protein is CASTGVYEQYF.

In DNA form, the CDR3 reads TGCAGTGCTATTCCCTCCTACAGCACAGATACGCAGTATTTT. Its protein is CSAIPSYSTDTQYF. The chain combines TRBV20-1 with TRBJ2-3; D not resolved. There are 14 residues in the CDR3. Deletions cut 4 bases from V and 0 bases from J, with 11 bases between. Germline-derived CDR1 and CDR2 are DFQATT and SNEGSKA (reference sequence).

The chain couples TRBV30 to TRBJ1-5; TRBD1 is a possible D gene (5 bases). Germline CDR1 reads GTSNPN; CDR2 reads SVGIG (reference sequence). V was shortened by 4 bases and J by 5 bases, with 12 bases between the two germline ends. The CDR3 spans 13 residues. The CDR3 loop is CAWNVGLDQPQHF. The DNA of the CDR3 is TGTGCCTGGAACGTGGGGCTTGATCAGCCCCAGCATTTT.